The rows below give T cell receptor beta chains drawn from one sample of a study of blood T cells in healthy people across ages. TCRdb re-derived calls from the 5' RACE reads in MiXCR, one entry per CDR3 protein. The sample holds over 550,000 distinct CDR3 sequences; about 30% are singletons and the top ten take about a sixth. Sample: blood. The receptors were sampled from a woman older than 75 in good health. Each CDR3 is given with its conserved first and last residue. The order of the fields is CDR3 length, V gene, D gene, CDR3 protein. A D gene is named only where the DNA matches it firmly.

13	TRBV20-1	.	CSARDVGKSPLHF
13	TRBV2	TRBD1	CASKMAGGGEAFF
13	TRBV20-1	.	CSARENSGNTIYF
13	TRBV6-4	.	CASSPSMNTEAFF
15	TRBV12-3/TRBV12-4	TRBD2	CASSLSGTYQETQYF
13	TRBV20-1	.	CSARGIVQETQYF
14	TRBV16	.	CASNQSGPSDTQYF
15	TRBV20-1	TRBD1	CSASPGTGSSNEQFF
15	TRBV5-1	.	CASSIRQDSTDTQYF
14	TRBV5-5	TRBD1	CASSWDSGNEKLFF
14	TRBV9	.	CASSVAPEENIQYF
15	TRBV7-2	.	CASSLARTKNTEAFF
12	TRBV5-1	.	CASSRGEGEQYF
16	TRBV6-6	TRBD2	CASIGAERGFRDEQYF
14	TRBV6-2/TRBV6-3	.	CASRFGGGATEAFF
15	TRBV5-1	.	CASSLGRGADYGYTF
16	TRBV30	TRBD1	CAWSDGQGPTNEKLFF